This T cell receptor (beta chain) is from a study of regulatory T cells in long-lasting Graves disease. In building TCR beta libraries, iRepertoire HTBI primers were used together with Arm-PCR of CDR3 regions. TCRdb re-called the multiplex PCR reads through MiXCR, storing one row per CDR3 protein. The data hold roughly 350,000 distinct CDR3 sequences, with about a sixth observed a single time. Time point in this sample: newly diagnosed GD, antithyroid drugs for less than 3 months. RNA from PBMCs was the source of the TCR library. This clonotype was recorded many times. These same records also appear under a second study, on T cells in Graves' hyperthyroidism and ophthalmopathy.

This sequence originates from a man aged 35 to 55 with Graves disease. The source was peripheral blood mononuclear cells (PBMCs), collected at new diagnosis, from a patient treated with antithyroid drugs.

CDR3 sequence (DNA): TGTGCCAGCAGGGAGGGTAATGAGCAGTTCTTC. Residues: CASREGNEQFF. This chain uses TRBV28 with TRBJ2-1; a weak D match, TRBD2 (6 bases). CDR1 and CDR2 from the germline V gene are MDHEN and SYDVKM. V dropped 6 bases and J dropped 7 bases, with 7 bases sitting between them. CDR3 size: 11 residues.